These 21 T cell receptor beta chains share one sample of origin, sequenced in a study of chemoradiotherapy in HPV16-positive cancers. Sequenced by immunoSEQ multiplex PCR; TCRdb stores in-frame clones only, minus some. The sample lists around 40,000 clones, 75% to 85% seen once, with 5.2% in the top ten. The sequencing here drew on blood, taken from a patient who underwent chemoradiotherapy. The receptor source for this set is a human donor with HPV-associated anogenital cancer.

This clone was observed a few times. This chain's CDR3 is CASSLASGGARGNEQFF. The CDR3, as DNA: TGTGCCAGCAGCCTAGCTAGCGGGGGGGCAAGGGGCAATGAGCAGTTCTTC. V usage is TRBV4-2 and J usage is TRBJ2-1; 12 positions agree with TRBD2. The CDR3 consists of 17 residues. With 4 bases clipped from V and 6 bases from J, the junction kept 10 bases outside the gene matches. Germline CDR1 reads LGHNA; CDR2 reads YNFKEQ.

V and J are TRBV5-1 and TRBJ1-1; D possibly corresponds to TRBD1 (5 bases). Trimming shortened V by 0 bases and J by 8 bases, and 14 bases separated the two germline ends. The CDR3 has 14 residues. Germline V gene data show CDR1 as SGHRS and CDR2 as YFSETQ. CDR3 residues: CASSLGGASVEAFF. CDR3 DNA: TGCGCCAGCAGCTTGGGAGGGGCCTCGGTGGAAGCTTTCTTT.

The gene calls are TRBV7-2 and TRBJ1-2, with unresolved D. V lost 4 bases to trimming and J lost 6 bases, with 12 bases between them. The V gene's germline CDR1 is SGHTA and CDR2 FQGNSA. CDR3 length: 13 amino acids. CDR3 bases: TGTGCCAGCAGCTCCCGAAAGGAGGATGGCTACACCTTC. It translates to CASSSRKEDGYTF.

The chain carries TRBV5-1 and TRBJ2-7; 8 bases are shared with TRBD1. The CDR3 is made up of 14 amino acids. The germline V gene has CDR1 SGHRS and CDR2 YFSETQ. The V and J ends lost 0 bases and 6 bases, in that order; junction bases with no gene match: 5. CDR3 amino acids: CASSLERDRSEQYF. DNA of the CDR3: TGCGCCAGCAGCTTGGAACGGGACAGGAGCGAGCAGTACTTC.

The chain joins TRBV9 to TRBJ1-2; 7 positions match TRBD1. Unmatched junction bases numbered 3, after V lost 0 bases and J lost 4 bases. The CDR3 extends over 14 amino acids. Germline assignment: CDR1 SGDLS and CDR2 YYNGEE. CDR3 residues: CASSVGQGTYGYTF. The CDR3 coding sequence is TGTGCCAGCAGCGTAGGACAGGGAACCTATGGCTACACCTTC.

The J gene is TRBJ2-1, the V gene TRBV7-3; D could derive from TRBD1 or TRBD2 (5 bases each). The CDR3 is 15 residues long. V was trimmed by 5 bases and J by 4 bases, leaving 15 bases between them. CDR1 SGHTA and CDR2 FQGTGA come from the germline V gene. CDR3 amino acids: CASSRGPTGYNEQFF. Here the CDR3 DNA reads TGTGCCAGCAGCCGGGGACCCACGGGATACAATGAGCAGTTCTTC.

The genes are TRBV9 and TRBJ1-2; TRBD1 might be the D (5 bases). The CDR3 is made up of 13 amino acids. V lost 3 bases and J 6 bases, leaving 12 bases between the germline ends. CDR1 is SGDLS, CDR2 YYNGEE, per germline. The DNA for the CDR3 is TGTGCCAGCAGCGCCGGGGCTGTGGATGGCTACACCTTC. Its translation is CASSAGAVDGYTF.

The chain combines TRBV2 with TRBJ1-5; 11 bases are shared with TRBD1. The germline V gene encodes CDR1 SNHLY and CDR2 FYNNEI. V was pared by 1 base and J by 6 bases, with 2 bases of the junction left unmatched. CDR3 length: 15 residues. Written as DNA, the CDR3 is TGTGCCAGCAGTGAAGGGGACAGGGGGTCTCAGCCCCAGCATTTT. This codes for CASSEGDRGSQPQHF. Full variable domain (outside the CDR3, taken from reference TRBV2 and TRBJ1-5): EPEVTQTPSHQVTQMGQEVILRCVPISNHLYFYWYRQILGQKVEFLVSFYNNEISEKSEIFDDQFSVERPDGSNFTLKIRSTKLEDSAMYFCASSEGDRGSQPQHFGDGTRLSIL.

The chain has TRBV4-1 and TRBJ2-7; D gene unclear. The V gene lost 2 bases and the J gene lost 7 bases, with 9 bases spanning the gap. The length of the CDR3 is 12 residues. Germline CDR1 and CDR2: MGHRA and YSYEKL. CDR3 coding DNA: TGCGCCAGCAGCCAACAAAATAGTGAGCAGTACTTC. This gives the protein CASSQQNSEQYF.

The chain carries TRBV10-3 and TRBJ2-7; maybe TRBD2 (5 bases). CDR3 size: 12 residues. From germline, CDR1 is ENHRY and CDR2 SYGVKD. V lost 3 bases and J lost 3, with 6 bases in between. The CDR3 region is CAISDRGYEQYF. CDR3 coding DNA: TGTGCCATCAGTGATCGGGGCTACGAGCAGTACTTC.

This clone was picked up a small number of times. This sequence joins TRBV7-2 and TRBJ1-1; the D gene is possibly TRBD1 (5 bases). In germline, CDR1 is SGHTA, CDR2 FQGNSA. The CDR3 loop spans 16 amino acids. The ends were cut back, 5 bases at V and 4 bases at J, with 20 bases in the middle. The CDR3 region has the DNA TGTGCCAGCAGCAGTAACAGGCTTCGCGCGATCACTGAAGCTTTCTTT. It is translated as CASSSNRLRAITEAFF.

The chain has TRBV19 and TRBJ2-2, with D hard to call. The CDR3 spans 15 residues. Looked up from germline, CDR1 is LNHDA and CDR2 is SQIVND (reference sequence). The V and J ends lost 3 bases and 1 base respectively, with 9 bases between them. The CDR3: CASSMAGENTGELFF. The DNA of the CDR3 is TGTGCCAGTAGTATGGCAGGTGAGAACACCGGGGAGCTGTTTTTT.

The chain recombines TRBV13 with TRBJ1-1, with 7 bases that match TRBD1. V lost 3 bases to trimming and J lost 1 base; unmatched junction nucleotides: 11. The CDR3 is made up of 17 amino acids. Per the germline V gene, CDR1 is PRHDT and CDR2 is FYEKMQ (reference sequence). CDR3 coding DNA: TGTGCCAGCAGCTTGCTCTTAGGGGGCTCGGGGAACACTGAAGCTTTCTTT. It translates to CASSLLLGGSGNTEAFF.

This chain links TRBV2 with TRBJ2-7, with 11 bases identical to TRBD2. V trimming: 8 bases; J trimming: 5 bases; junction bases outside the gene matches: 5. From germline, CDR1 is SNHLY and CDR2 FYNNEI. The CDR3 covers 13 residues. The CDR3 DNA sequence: TGTGCCAGCGGGGGACTAGCGGCACACGAGCAGTACTTC. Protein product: CASGGLAAHEQYF.

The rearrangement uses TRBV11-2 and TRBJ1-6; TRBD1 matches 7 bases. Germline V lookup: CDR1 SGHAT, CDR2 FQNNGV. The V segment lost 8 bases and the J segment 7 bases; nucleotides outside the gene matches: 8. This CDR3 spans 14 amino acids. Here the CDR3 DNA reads TGTGCCAGCGCAAGACAGGGCGGCAATTCACCCCTCCACTTT. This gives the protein CASARQGGNSPLHF.

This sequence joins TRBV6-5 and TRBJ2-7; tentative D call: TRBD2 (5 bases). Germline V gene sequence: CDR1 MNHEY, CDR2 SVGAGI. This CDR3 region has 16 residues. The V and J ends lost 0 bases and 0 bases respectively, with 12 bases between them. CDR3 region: CASSYSTIRSSYEQYF. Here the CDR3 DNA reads TGTGCCAGCAGTTACTCGACTATAAGGAGCTCCTACGAGCAGTACTTC.

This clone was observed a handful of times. The DNA for the CDR3 is TGTGCCAGCAGCTCCGGGGATAGCAATCAGCCCCAGCATTTT. The encoded protein is CASSSGDSNQPQHF. The V call is TRBV7-9, the J call TRBJ1-5, with D unclear. V gave up 4 bases and J gave up 0 bases, with 7 bases separating them. The germline gives CDR1 SEHNR, CDR2 FQNEAQ (reference sequence). This CDR3 is 14 amino acids long.

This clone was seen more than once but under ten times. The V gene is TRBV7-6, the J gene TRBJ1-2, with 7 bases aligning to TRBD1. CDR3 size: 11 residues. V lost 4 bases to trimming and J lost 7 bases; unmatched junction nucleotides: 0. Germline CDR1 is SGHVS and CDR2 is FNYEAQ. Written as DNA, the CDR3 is TGTGCCAGCAGCTCAGGGGGTGGCTACACCTTC. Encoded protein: CASSSGGGYTF.

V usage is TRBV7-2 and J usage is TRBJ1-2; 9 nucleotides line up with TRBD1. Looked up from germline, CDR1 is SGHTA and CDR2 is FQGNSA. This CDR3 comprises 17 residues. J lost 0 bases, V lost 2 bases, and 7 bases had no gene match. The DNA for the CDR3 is TGTGCCAGCAGCTTATACGGGACAGGGCCCGCTAACTATGGCTACACCTTC. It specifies CASSLYGTGPANYGYTF.

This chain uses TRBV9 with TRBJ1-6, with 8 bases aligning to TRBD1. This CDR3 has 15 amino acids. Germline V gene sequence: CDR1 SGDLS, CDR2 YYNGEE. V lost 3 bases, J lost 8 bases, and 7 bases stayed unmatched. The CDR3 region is CASSAQGENHSPLHF. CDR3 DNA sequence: TGTGCCAGCAGCGCACAGGGGGAGAACCATTCACCCCTCCACTTT.

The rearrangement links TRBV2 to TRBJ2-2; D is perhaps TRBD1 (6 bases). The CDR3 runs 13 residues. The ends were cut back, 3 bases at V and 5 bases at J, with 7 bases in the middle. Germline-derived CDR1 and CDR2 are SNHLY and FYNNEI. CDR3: CASSERGTGELFF. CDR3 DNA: TGTGCCAGCAGTGAGAGGGGGACCGGGGAGCTGTTTTTT.